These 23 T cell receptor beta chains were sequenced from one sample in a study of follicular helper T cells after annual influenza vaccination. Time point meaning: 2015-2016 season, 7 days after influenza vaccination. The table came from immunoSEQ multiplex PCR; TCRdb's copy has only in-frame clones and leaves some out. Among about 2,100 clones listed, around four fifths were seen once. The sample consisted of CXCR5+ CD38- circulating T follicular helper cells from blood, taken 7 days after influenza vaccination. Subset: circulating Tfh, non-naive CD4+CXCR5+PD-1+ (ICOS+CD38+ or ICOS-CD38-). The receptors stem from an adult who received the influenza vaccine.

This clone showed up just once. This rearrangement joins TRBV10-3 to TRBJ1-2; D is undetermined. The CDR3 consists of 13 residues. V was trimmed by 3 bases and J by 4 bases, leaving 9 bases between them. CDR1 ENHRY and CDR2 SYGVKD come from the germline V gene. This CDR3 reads CAISEADLYGYTF. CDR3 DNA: TGTGCCATCAGTGAAGCAGACCTCTATGGCTACACCTTC.

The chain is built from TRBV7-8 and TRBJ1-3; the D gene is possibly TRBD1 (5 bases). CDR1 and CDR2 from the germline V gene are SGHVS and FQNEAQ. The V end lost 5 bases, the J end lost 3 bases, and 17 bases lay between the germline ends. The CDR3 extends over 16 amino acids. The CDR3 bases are TGTGCCAGCAGCCCACAGGCTACCTCCCTTGGAAACACCATATATTTT. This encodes CASSPQATSLGNTIYF.

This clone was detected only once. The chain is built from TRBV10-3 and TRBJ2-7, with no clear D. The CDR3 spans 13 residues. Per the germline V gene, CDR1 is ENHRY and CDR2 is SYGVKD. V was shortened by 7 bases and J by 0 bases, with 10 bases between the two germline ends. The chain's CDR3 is CAITDTSSYEQYF. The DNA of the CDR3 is TGTGCCATCACAGACACCAGCTCCTACGAGCAGTACTTC.

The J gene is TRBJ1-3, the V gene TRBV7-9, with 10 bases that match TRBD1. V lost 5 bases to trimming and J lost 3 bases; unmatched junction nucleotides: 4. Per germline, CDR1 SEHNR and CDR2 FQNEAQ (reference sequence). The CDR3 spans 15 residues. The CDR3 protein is CASSQGQGYGNTIYF. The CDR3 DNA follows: TGTGCCAGCAGCCAGGGACAGGGGTATGGAAACACCATATATTTT.

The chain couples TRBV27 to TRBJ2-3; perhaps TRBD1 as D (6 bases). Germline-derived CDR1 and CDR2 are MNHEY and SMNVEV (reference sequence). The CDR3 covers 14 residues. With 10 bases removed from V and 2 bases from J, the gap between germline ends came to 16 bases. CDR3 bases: TGTGCCATCCGTCAGGGGAGATTCACAGATACGCAGTATTTT. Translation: CAIRQGRFTDTQYF.

The CDR3 coding sequence is TGCAGCGTAAGGCAAACCTACACCGGGGAGCTGTTTTTT. This codes for CSVRQTYTGELFF. This rearrangement joins TRBV29-1 to TRBJ2-2; D uncertain. This CDR3 spans 13 amino acids. Deletions cut 6 bases from V and 3 bases from J, with 11 bases between. Germline loops: CDR1 SQVTM, CDR2 ANQGSEA.

The CDR3 nucleotides read TGTGCCAGTAGTATGGCTTGGGACGGCTACACAGATACGCAGTATTTT. It yields the protein CASSMAWDGYTDTQYF. The chain has TRBV19 and TRBJ2-3; tentatively, D is TRBD1 or TRBD2 (5 bases each). Looked up from germline, CDR1 is LNHDA and CDR2 is SQIVND (reference sequence). This CDR3 region has 16 residues. Trimming took 3 bases from V and 2 from J, leaving 15 bases between them.

CDR3 nucleotide sequence: TGTGCCAGCAGTTACTCGACTAGCGGCAGCTACGAGCAGTACGTC. Amino acid sequence: CASSYSTSGSYEQYV. The chain recombines TRBV6-5 with TRBJ2-7; TRBD2 aligns across 9 bases. CDR3 length equals 15 residues. Germline assignment: CDR1 MNHEY and CDR2 SVGAGI. J lost 3 bases, V lost 0 bases, and 3 bases had no gene match.

For the CDR3, the DNA is TGCGCCAGCAGCCAAGTACAGGGACAGAGCTACGAGCAGTACTTC. Translation gives CASSQVQGQSYEQYF. V usage is TRBV4-1 and J usage is TRBJ2-5; 7 bases align to TRBD1. The DNA end lines up better with TRBJ2-7; the J call may be wrong. CDR1 MGHRA and CDR2 YSYEKL come from the germline V gene. The CDR3 is made up of 15 amino acids.

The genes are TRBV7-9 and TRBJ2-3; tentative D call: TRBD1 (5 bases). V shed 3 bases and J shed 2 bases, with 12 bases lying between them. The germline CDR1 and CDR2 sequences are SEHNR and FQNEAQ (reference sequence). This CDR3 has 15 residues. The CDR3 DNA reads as TGTGCCAGCAGCTTGGGGCAGGGAAACACAGATACGCAGTATTTT. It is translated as CASSLGQGNTDTQYF.

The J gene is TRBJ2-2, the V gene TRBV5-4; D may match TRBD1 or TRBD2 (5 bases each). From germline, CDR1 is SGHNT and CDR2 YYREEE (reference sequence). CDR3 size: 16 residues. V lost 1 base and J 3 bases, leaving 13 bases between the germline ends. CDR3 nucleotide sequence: TGTGCCAGCAGCTTGTTGGGGACGAGGGACACCGGGGAGCTGTTTTTT. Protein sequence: CASSLLGTRDTGELFF.

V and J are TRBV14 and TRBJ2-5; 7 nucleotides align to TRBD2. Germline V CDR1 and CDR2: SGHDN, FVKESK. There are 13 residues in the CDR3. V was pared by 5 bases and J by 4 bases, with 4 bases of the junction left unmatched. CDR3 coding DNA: TGTGCCAGCAGCTCGACTAGCACAGAGACCCAGTACTTC. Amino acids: CASSSTSTETQYF.

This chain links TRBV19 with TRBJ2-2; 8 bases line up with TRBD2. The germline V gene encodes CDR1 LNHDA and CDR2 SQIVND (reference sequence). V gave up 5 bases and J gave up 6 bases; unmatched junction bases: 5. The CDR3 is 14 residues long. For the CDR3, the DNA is TGTGCCAGTAGTGGCGGGAGGTCGGCCGGGGAGCTGTTTTTT. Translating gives CASSGGRSAGELFF.

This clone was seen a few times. Here the CDR3 DNA reads TGCGCCAGCAGCCGGACGCTTCGGACAGATAATTCACCCCTCCACTTT. This encodes CASSRTLRTDNSPLHF. The genes are TRBV4-3 and TRBJ1-6; a possible D gene is TRBD1 (6 bases). Germline CDR1 is LGHNA and CDR2 is YSLEER. The CDR3 length is 16 residues. Trimming took off 4 bases at V and 5 bases at J, with 15 bases between the two ends.

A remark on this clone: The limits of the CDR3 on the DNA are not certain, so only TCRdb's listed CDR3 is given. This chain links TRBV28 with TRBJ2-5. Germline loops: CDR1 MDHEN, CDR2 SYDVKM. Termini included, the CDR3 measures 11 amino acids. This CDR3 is CASSFLETQYF.

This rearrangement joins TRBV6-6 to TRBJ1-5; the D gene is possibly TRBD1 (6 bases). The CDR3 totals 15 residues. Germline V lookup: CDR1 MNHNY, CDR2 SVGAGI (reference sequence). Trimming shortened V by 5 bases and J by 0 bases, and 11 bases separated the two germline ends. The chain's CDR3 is CASSMDSNSNQPQHF. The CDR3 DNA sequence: TGTGCCAGCAGTATGGACAGCAATAGCAATCAGCCCCAGCATTTT.

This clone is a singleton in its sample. CDR3 DNA: TGTGCCAGCAGCTCTAGCGGGGGGGCCTCCGGGGAGCTGTTTTTT. It specifies CASSSSGGASGELFF. V gene TRBV5-4 combines with J gene TRBJ2-2, with 12 bases identical to TRBD2. The CDR3 length is 15 residues. The germline CDR1 and CDR2 sequences are SGHNT and YYREEE (reference sequence). V shed 3 bases and J 6 bases; nucleotides not matched to a gene: 3.

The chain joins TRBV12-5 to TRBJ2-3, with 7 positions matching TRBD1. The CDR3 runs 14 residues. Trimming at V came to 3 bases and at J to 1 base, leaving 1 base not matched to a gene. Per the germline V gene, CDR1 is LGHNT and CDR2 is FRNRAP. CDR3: CASGFGQGTDTQYF. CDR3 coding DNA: TGTGCTAGTGGTTTCGGACAGGGCACAGATACGCAGTATTTT.

This chain's CDR3 is CSVAPKGGNTEAFF. CDR3 nucleotides: TGCAGCGTTGCCCCCAAAGGAGGGAACACTGAAGCTTTCTTT. This sequence joins TRBV29-1 and TRBJ1-1; no definite D call. The CDR3 extends over 14 amino acids. The V and J ends lost 4 bases and 1 base respectively, with 13 bases between them. CDR1 is SQVTM, CDR2 ANQGSEA, per germline.

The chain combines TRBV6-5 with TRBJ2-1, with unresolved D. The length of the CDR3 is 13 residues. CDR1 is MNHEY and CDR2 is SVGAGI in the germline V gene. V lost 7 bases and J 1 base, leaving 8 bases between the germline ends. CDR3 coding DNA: TGTGCCAGCATGGCAGGTTCCTACAATGAGCAGTTCTTC. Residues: CASMAGSYNEQFF.

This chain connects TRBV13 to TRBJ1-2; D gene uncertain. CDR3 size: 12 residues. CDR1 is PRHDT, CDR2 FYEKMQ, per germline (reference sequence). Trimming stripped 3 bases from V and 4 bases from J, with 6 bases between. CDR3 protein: CASSFASYGYTF. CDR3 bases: TGTGCCAGCAGCTTTGCCAGCTATGGCTACACCTTC.

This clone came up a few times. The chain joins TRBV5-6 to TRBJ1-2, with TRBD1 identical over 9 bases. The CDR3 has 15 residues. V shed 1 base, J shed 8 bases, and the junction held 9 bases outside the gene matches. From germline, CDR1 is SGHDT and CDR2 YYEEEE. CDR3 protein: CASSLWDRDYHGYTF. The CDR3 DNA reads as TGTGCCAGCAGCTTGTGGGACAGGGATTATCACGGCTACACCTTC.

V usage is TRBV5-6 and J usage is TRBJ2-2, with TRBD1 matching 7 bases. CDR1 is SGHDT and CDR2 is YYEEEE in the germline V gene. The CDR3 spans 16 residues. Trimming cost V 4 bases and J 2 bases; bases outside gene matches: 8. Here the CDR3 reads CASSPIRDSNTGELFF. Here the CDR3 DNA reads TGTGCCAGCAGCCCCATAAGGGACAGTAACACCGGGGAGCTGTTTTTT.